This TCR beta chain stems from a study of blood T cell repertoires in COVID-19 (dated by TCRdb to the early 2020s). About the investigation overall: The collaborator samples originated in the United States, Italy and Spain and spanned the acute and convalescent phases of COVID-19. The prospective study material was composed of cDNA or gDNA derived from T cells, B-cell-depleted T cells, or PBMCs. Subjects who had been exposed to COVID-19, were actively infected with it, or had recovered from it provided the deeply sampled blood TCRbeta repertoires that made up the dataset. The repertoires were released in a freely available public database intended as a resource for research on the immune response to SARS-CoV-2. The samples were drawn from two sources: the first 160 participants of the ongoing ImmuneRACE study, and 950 to 1,500 subjects contributed by 6 global collaborators. Nearly every sample came with metadata listing a de-identified subject ID, COVID-19 status, age in years and sex. HLA class I and class II types, where available, came from metadata supplied by the sample provider rather than from assay-based typing.

TCRbeta CDR3 regions were amplified from genomic DNA using the immunoSEQ Assay, a bias-controlled multiplex PCR. The source study handled its data this way. The number of nucleated cells in each sample was estimated from the amplification of reference gene primers within the assay. To quantify the absolute abundance of each unique TCRbeta CDR3 rearrangement, sequence reads were collapsed and filtered. For each sample, productive Simpson clonality was calculated as the square root of Simpson's diversity index over productive rearrangements. Held by TCRdb, this immuneACCESS table contains in-frame sequences only and omits some clones. Under half of the omission traces to an unresolved V gene where checked; the cause of the rest is unknown. The DNA gave D and trimming, while V, J and clone size come from that table. In all, the sample holds approximately 41,000 clones, and approximately 88% of those were seen once. 1% to 1.5% of the sample lies in the top ten.

Each collaborating institution followed its own protocols to collect whole blood in K2EDTA tubes. For TCRbeta analysis, collaborators shipped samples in one of three forms: frozen whole blood, isolated PBMCs, or DNA extracted from either of those sample types. CDR1 and CDR2 are drawn from the germline V gene (reference sequence): MNHEY, SMNVEV. The CDR3 covers 19 residues, taking in both the cysteine and the phenylalanine. The CDR3 DNA has 57 bases and is translated from base 1. After removal of 3 bases from V and 2 bases from J, the junction retains 12 bases not matched to a gene. Broader findings and caveats from the paper: The quantity of clinical and demographic metadata differed by source and by participant and was supplied without curation.

Remarks on this clone: This clone's antigen is unknown. Base qualities are not at hand, and no much larger clone is one base apart.

The chain is assembled from TRBV27 and TRBJ2-3, and TRBD2 aligns with 12 junction nucleotides. Sequencing was performed on peripheral blood. The source of this sequence is a woman in her thirties or forties with acute or convalescent COVID-19. The CDR3 protein sequence reads: CASSFRLAGEYQNTDTQYF. In nucleotide form, the sequence is TGTGCCAGCAGTTTCCGACTAGCGGGGGAGTATCAAAACACAGATACGCAGTATTTT.